The next 24 T cell receptor beta chains were all read from a single sample in a study of vaccination and CD4 T cells after COVID-19. The sample's time point: late sampling 161 to 241 days after vaccination in a few convalescent patients. Treatment specified: roughly 11-day PBMC culture with coronavirus spike peptide pools or control peptides (ViraFEST assay). Antigens for these TCRs are unknown. The Oncomine TCR Beta short-read assay generated sequence data from the DNA of cultured CD4+ T cells. TCRdb ran MiXCR on the PCR reads and lists one entry per CDR3 protein. The sample lists 20,000 to 25,000 distinct CDR3 sequences, roughly 35% seen once, with about 2.5% in the top ten. This specimen was CD4+ T cells from blood, cultured in vitro, taken about 7 months after SARS-CoV-2 vaccination. Every receptor here comes from a human donor who had recovered from COVID-19.

The sample holds one count of this clonotype. The V call is TRBV29-1, the J call TRBJ1-2, with 9 bases matching TRBD1. Per germline, CDR1 SQVTM and CDR2 ANQGSEA. V dropped 6 bases and J dropped 8; count of bases not matched to a gene: 10. This CDR3 contains 13 residues. In nucleotides, the CDR3 is TGCAGCGTAAAAGGACAGGGGTTCTACGGCTACACCTTC. Translating it yields CSVKGQGFYGYTF.

The chain employs TRBV19 and TRBJ2-3, with a tentative D call TRBD2 (6 bases). This CDR3 has 14 amino acids. V lost 6 bases and J lost 9, with 19 bases in between. Germline CDR1 and CDR2: LNHDA and SQIVND (reference sequence). In DNA form, the CDR3 reads TGTGCCAGTAGCCTGACTAGAGGCAAAGTAACGCAGTATTTT. Translating it yields CASSLTRGKVTQYF.

The genes are TRBV20-1 and TRBJ2-3; TRBD1 matches 9 bases. Trimming took 5 bases from V and 2 from J; bases not matched to a gene: 8. The CDR3 totals 15 residues. The germline V gene has CDR1 DFQATT and CDR2 SNEGSKA (reference sequence). The CDR3 region has the DNA TGCAGTGCTTTTACCGGGACAGGGACCACAGATACGCAGTATTTT. Translated: CSAFTGTGTTDTQYF.

The V gene is TRBV4-1, the J gene TRBJ1-2; weak D call: TRBD1 (5 bases). The ends were cut back, 1 base at V and 4 bases at J, with 7 bases in the middle. The CDR3 has 13 amino acids. The germline V gene encodes CDR1 MGHRA and CDR2 YSYEKL. In nucleotides, the CDR3 is TGCGCCAGCAGCCAAGGGGACCGCTATGGCTACACCTTC. This sequence encodes CASSQGDRYGYTF.

This clonotype was found a few times. This chain connects TRBV6-1 to TRBJ1-2; 9 positions agree with TRBD1. V lost 5 bases, J lost 3 bases, and 4 bases stayed unmatched. CDR1 and CDR2 from the germline V gene are MNHNS and SASEGT. The CDR3 spans 14 residues. The DNA for the CDR3 is TGTGCCAGCAGTACACGGGACAGGGACTATGGCTACACCTTC. Its translation: CASSTRDRDYGYTF.

The chain combines TRBV11-2 with TRBJ2-5; unclear D gene. The germline V gene has CDR1 SGHAT and CDR2 FQNNGV. The CDR3 length is 12 residues. V shed 1 base and J shed 5 bases, with 5 bases lying between them. For the CDR3, the DNA is TGTGCCAGCAGCTTAGTACTGGAGACCCAGTACTTC. Translated, it gives CASSLVLETQYF.

This chain joins TRBV20-1 and TRBJ2-7; D possibly corresponds to TRBD1 (6 bases). Per the germline V gene, CDR1 is DFQATT and CDR2 is SNEGSKA (reference sequence). V lost 1 base and J lost 5, with 15 bases in between. This CDR3 is 14 amino acids long. DNA for the CDR3: TGCAGTGCTAGAGTGTTGGCCAACAGGGACGAGCAGTACTTC. This encodes CSARVLANRDEQYF.

The chain links TRBV6-1 to TRBJ2-7, with D possibly matching TRBD1 (7 bases). The germline V gene has CDR1 MNHNS and CDR2 SASEGT. This CDR3 region has 14 residues. Trimming removed 5 bases at V and 2 bases at J, with 13 bases between. In DNA form, the CDR3 reads TGTGCCAGCAGTATAACCAGGGGGGCCTACGAGCAGTACTTC. Translating gives CASSITRGAYEQYF.

Only a few counts were recorded for this clonotype. The rearrangement uses TRBV29-1 and TRBJ2-7; D possibly matches TRBD1 or TRBD2 (5 bases each). Germline V lookup: CDR1 SQVTM, CDR2 ANQGSEA. Trimming stripped 8 bases from V and 0 bases from J, with 11 bases between. The CDR3 has 12 amino acids. In DNA, the CDR3 is TGCAGCACTAGGGGTTACTCCTACGAGCAGTACTTC. Translated, it gives CSTRGYSYEQYF.

The chain employs TRBV2 and TRBJ1-1; a possible D gene is TRBD1 (5 bases). V was shortened by 7 bases and J by 4 bases, with 13 bases between the two germline ends. The CDR3 totals 13 residues. Looked up from germline, CDR1 is SNHLY and CDR2 is FYNNEI. The CDR3 DNA is TGTGCCAGCACCGAGGAAGGGGTCACTGAAGCTTTCTTT. Its protein is CASTEEGVTEAFF.

The V gene is TRBV7-9, the J gene TRBJ1-4; D is unclear. The germline V gene encodes CDR1 SEHNR and CDR2 FQNEAQ (reference sequence). The CDR3 consists of 13 residues. Trimming removed 5 bases from V and 8 bases from J, with 12 bases in between. DNA for the CDR3: TGTGCCAGCAGCCAAGACCCTTGGGAAAAACTGTTTTTT. It encodes CASSQDPWEKLFF.

This clonotype was found once. The rearrangement joins TRBV7-9 to TRBJ2-6; D possibly corresponds to TRBD2 (7 bases). Germline CDR1 reads SEHNR; CDR2 reads FQNEAQ (reference sequence). There are 14 residues in the CDR3. The ends were cut back, 8 bases at V and 2 bases at J, with 10 bases in the middle. CDR3 region: CASGGGPGANVLTF. CDR3 DNA sequence: TGTGCCAGCGGGGGGGGGCCTGGGGCCAACGTCCTGACTTTC.

With regard to this clonotype: Its ends do not fully match the called genes, so a read error is possible. The chain is built from TRBV7-7 and TRBJ2-3; no reliable D call. Germline CDR1 is SSHAT and CDR2 is FNYEAQ (reference sequence). The CDR3 runs to 13 residues. The CDR3, as DNA: TGTGCTAGCAGCTTAACCGAGACAGATACGCAGTATTTT. Encoded protein: CASSLTETDTQYF.

The chain combines TRBV30 with TRBJ1-1, with D possibly matching TRBD1 (5 bases). With 3 bases removed from V and 2 bases from J, the gap between germline ends came to 13 bases. This CDR3 has 14 amino acids. Germline CDR1 reads GTSNPN; CDR2 reads SVGIG (reference sequence). The CDR3 reads CAWSIGQSNTEAFF. The CDR3 DNA reads TGTGCCTGGAGCATAGGACAATCCAACACTGAAGCTTTCTTT.

Only a few counts were recorded for this clonotype. This chain joins TRBV21-1 and TRBJ1-1; the D call TRBD1 from the table was never checked on the DNA. TRBV21-1 has pseudogene status. The CDR3 spans 12 residues. CDR3 in DNA: TGTGCTAAGCAGCACCGGGACAGGGAAGCTTTCTTT. Translated: CAKQHRDREAFF.

The chain joins TRBV15 to TRBJ2-7, with 10 positions matching TRBD1. The V segment lost 2 bases and the J segment 4 bases; nucleotides outside the gene matches: 11. This CDR3 has 17 amino acids. CDR1 and CDR2 from the germline V gene are LNHNV and YYDKDF (reference sequence). The CDR3 region has the DNA TGTGCCACCAGCAGATCTGCGGGGGACAGGGGCCGATACGAGCAGTACTTC. As protein: CATSRSAGDRGRYEQYF.

V is TRBV15 and J is TRBJ1-5, with unresolved D. CDR1 is LNHNV, CDR2 YYDKDF, per germline (reference sequence). The CDR3 runs to 14 residues. The V end lost 0 bases, the J end lost 7 bases, and 10 bases lay between the germline ends. The CDR3 loop reads CATSRDMVSQPQHF. The CDR3 DNA reads TGTGCCACCAGCAGAGATATGGTGAGCCAGCCCCAGCATTTT.

The chain joins TRBV6-2 or TRBV6-3 to TRBJ2-7; a possible D gene is TRBD2 (6 bases). The CDR3 extends over 13 amino acids. V was clipped by 7 bases and J by 6 bases, with 16 bases between them. Germline values: CDR1 MNHEY, CDR2 SVGEGT. Here the CDR3 reads CASTRTGVGEQYF. DNA for the CDR3: TGTGCCAGCACCCGGACGGGGGTCGGCGAGCAGTACTTC.

This clonotype was detected only a few times. The chain links TRBV6-1 to TRBJ2-1; D remains unclear. V was pared by 8 bases and J by 7 bases, with 6 bases between. Germline assignment: CDR1 MNHNS and CDR2 SASEGT. The CDR3 covers 10 residues. The CDR3 nucleotides read TGTGCCAGCGGACGAAATGAGCAGTTCTTC. Protein sequence: CASGRNEQFF.

This clonotype was counted between two and nine times. The V call is TRBV25-1, the J call TRBJ2-5; possible D gene TRBD2, 5 bases. From germline, CDR1 is MGHDK and CDR2 SYGVNS. CDR3 size: 16 residues. V was trimmed by 6 bases and J by 5 bases, leaving 22 bases between them. CDR3 sequence: CASSLGVLPLEETQYF. The CDR3 DNA is TGTGCCAGCAGCCTCGGGGTACTCCCCTTAGAGGAGACCCAGTACTTC.

V and J are TRBV7-3 and TRBJ2-3; the D gene is possibly TRBD1 (6 bases). CDR1 SGHTA and CDR2 FQGTGA come from the germline V gene. CDR3 length equals 16 residues. V shed 3 bases and J shed 1 base, with 14 bases lying between them. CDR3 DNA sequence: TGTGCCAGCAGCTTTCACAGGGTTTCGGGCACAGATACGCAGTATTTT. Translating gives CASSFHRVSGTDTQYF.

This clonotype was found a few times. The chain uses TRBV2 and TRBJ1-1, with a possible D match to TRBD1 (5 bases). Trimming pared 4 bases from V and 5 bases from J, leaving 8 bases between. This CDR3 is built from 12 residues. Germline-derived CDR1 and CDR2 are SNHLY and FYNNEI. The CDR3 here is CASSVRGTEAFF. In nucleotides, the CDR3 is TGTGCCAGCAGTGTTCGGGGGACTGAAGCTTTCTTT. The full variable domain, in which reference TRBV2 and TRBJ1-1 provide the parts outside the CDR3, is EPEVTQTPSHQVTQMGQEVILRCVPISNHLYFYWYRQILGQKVEFLVSFYNNEISEKSEIFDDQFSVERPDGSNFTLKIRSTKLEDSAMYFCASSVRGTEAFFGQGTRLTVV.

The CDR3 here is CAGGQGSNYGYTF. CDR3 bases: TGTGCCGGAGGACAGGGGTCTAACTATGGCTACACCTTC. The rearrangement uses TRBV2 and TRBJ1-2; 9 bases fit TRBD1. Trimming removed 11 bases from V and 0 bases from J; junction bases left unmatched: 4. This CDR3 spans 13 amino acids. The germline V gene encodes CDR1 SNHLY and CDR2 FYNNEI.

This clonotype appeared a few times. The chain recombines TRBV7-8 with TRBJ2-5, with TRBD2 matching over 12 bases. V shed 3 bases, J shed 1 base, and the junction held 9 bases outside the gene matches. CDR1 is SGHVS and CDR2 is FQNEAQ in the germline V gene. CDR3 length: 18 amino acids. CDR3 region: CASSFRRGLAGRQETQYF. CDR3 DNA sequence: TGTGCCAGCAGCTTTCGCAGAGGACTAGCGGGGCGCCAAGAGACCCAGTACTTC.